The rows below give T cell receptor beta chains drawn from one sample of a study of T and B cells in COVID-19 patients. One entry per CDR3 protein results from TCRdb running MiXCR on the multiplex PCR reads. The sample contains thousands of distinct CDR3 sequences, about 25% of which appear only once. The sample comprised blood. The receptors were gathered from a human donor with active COVID-19. Both conserved end residues are part of each CDR3. The order of the fields is clone size, J gene, D gene, V gene, CDR3 protein, CDR3 DNA. D genes are given only for firm matches. The size field is filled for only some rows; it gives once, few, many or a size class.

hyperexpanded,TRBJ2-3,TRBD1,TRBV19,CASSIEGQLSTDTQYF,TGTGCCAGTAGTATAGAGGGACAGCTTAGCACAGATACGCAGTATTTT
NA,TRBJ1-1,TRBD1,TRBV27,CASRRLDQGAYTEAFF,TGTGCCAGCAGACGACTAGATCAGGGGGCCTACACTGAAGCTTTCTTT
medium-sized,TRBJ2-1,TRBD2,TRBV7-6,CASSSGLARNEQFF,TGTGCCAGCAGCTCCGGACTAGCGAGGAATGAGCAGTTCTTC
NA,TRBJ2-1,NA,TRBV7-6,CASSLNARARGEQFF,TGTGCCAGCAGCTTAAATGCCCGCGCGCGAGGTGAGCAGTTCTTC
NA,TRBJ2-7,NA,TRBV20-1,CSATQGGIRGEQYF,TGCAGTGCTACCCAGGGTGGGATTAGGGGCGAGCAGTACTTC
NA,TRBJ1-1,TRBD1,TRBV12-3/TRBV12-4,CASTWTGRAFF,TGTGCCAGCACCTGGACAGGCAGAGCTTTCTTT
NA,TRBJ2-4,NA,TRBV6-5,CASSFVQSKNIQYF,TGTGCCAGCAGTTTTGTACAGTCCAAAAACATTCAGTACTTC
medium-sized,TRBJ1-6,NA,TRBV27,CASSLITLRDSPLHF,TGTGCCAGCAGTCTCATAACCTTACGCGATTCACCCCTCCACTTT
few,TRBJ2-7,NA,TRBV7-6,CASSPAGYHEQYF,TGTGCCAGCAGCCCCGCAGGGTATCACGAGCAGTACTTC
few,TRBJ2-1,NA,TRBV20-1,CSARWQAWEQFF,TGCAGTGCTAGGTGGCAGGCCTGGGAGCAGTTCTTC
NA,TRBJ1-2,NA,TRBV10-3,CAITETTNYGYIF,TGTGCCATCACTGAGACGACTAACTATGGCTACATCTTC
NA,TRBJ2-1,TRBD2,TRBV7-2,CALGRGASGEQFF,TGTGCCCTCGGCAGAGGGGCTAGCGGGGAGCAGTTCTTC
medium-sized,TRBJ2-5,NA,TRBV5-4,CASSWDSQETQYF,TGTGCCAGCAGCTGGGACTCCCAAGAGACCCAGTACTTC
NA,TRBJ2-5,TRBD1,TRBV12-3/TRBV12-4,CASSGQETQETQYF,TGTGCCAGCAGCGGACAGGAAACCCAAGAGACCCAGTACTTC
few,TRBJ2-7,NA,TRBV4-3,CASSQEWGSEQYF,TGCGCCAGCAGCCAAGAGTGGGGGAGCGAGCAGTACTTC
few,TRBJ2-1,NA,TRBV20-1,CSAYPAGHYNEQFF,TGCAGTGCCTACCCCGCGGGGCATTACAATGAGCAGTTCTTC
many,TRBJ2-7,TRBD2,TRBV6-5,CASSYSPSGKWAYEQYF,TGTGCCAGCAGTTACTCGCCTAGCGGGAAATGGGCCTACGAGCAGTACTTC
many,TRBJ2-2,NA,TRBV6-5,CASAPPGTGELFF,TGTGCCAGCGCGCCCCCGGGGACCGGGGAGCTGTTTTTT
NA,TRBJ1-2,TRBD1,TRBV19,CASSSVGTGGRSYGYTF,TGTGCCAGTTCTTCGGTCGGGACAGGGGGTCGAAGCTATGGCTACACCTTC
few,TRBJ2-7,NA,TRBV6-5,CASKGPWGSGGYEQYF,TGTGCCAGCAAGGGTCCTTGGGGCTCCGGAGGCTACGAGCAGTACTTC
few,TRBJ2-1,NA,TRBV27,CASSPAWQSSYNEQFF,TGTGCCAGCAGTCCCGCGTGGCAGAGCTCCTACAATGAGCAGTTCTTC
NA,TRBJ2-3,NA,TRBV20-1,CSARQISTDTQYF,TGCAGTGCAAGACAGATTAGCACAGATACGCAGTATTTT
medium-sized,TRBJ2-7,NA,TRBV30,CAWSAGGPWVQYF,TGTGCCTGGAGTGCCGGGGGGCCCTGGGTGCAGTACTTC
medium-sized,TRBJ2-5,TRBD2,TRBV30,CAGNRWREQETQYF,TGTGCCGGGAACCGTTGGCGGGAGCAAGAGACCCAGTACTTC
few,TRBJ2-6,TRBD1,TRBV5-1,CASSQDRGPGANVLTF,TGCGCCAGCAGCCAGGACAGGGGGCCGGGGGCCAACGTCCTGACTTTC
NA,TRBJ1-5,TRBD1,TRBV6-5,CASSYAGTGMNQPQHF,TGTGCCAGCAGTTATGCCGGGACAGGGATGAATCAGCCCCAGCATTTT
few,TRBJ1-5,NA,TRBV6-5,CASSEADWGQDYQPQHF,TGTGCCAGCAGTGAAGCAGATTGGGGCCAGGATTATCAGCCCCAGCATTTT
NA,TRBJ2-1,NA,TRBV5-1,CASSLGQSSYNEQFF,TGCGCCAGCAGTTTAGGACAGAGCTCCTACAATGAGCAGTTCTTC
many,TRBJ2-2,NA,TRBV5-5,CASSPPGAGELFF,TGTGCCAGCAGCCCTCCCGGCGCCGGGGAGCTGTTTTTT